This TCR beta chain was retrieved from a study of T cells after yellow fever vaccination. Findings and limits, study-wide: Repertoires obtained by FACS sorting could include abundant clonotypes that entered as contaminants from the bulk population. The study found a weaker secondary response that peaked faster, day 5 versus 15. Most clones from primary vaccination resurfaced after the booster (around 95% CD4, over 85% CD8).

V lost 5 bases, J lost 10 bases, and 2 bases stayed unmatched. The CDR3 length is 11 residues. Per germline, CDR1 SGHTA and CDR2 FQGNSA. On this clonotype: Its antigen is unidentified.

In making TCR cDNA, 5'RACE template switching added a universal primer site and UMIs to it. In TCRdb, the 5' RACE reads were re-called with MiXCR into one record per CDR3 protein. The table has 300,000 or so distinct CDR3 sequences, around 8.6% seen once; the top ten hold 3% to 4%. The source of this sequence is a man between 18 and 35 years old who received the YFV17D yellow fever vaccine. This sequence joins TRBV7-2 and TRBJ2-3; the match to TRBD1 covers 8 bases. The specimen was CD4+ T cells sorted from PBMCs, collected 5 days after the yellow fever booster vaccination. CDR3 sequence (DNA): TGTGCCAGCAGCCGACAGGGGCCGCAGTATTTT. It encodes CASSRQGPQYF. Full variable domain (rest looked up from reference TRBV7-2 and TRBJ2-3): GAGVSQSPSNKVTEKGKDVELRCDPISGHTALYWYRQSLGQGLEFLIYFQGNSAPDKSGLPSDRFSAERTGGSVSTLTIQRTQQEDSAVYLCASSRQGPQYFGPGTRLTVL.